Shown below are 18 T cell receptor beta chains from a single sample sequenced in a study of shared clonotypes between healthy human individuals. Here immunoSEQ multiplex PCR was the method, and the copy in TCRdb shows in-frame clones only, minus some. The sample lists about 2.5 million clones; just under 95% were seen once. Sample: naive CD4+ T cells from PBMCs. Sample subset: CD45RA+ positively selected. These receptors were obtained from a man aged 18 to 29 in good health. Some clones in this sample may be carry-over from other donors' samples.

The gene calls are TRBV27 and TRBJ2-3, with 9 positions matching TRBD2. V lost 4 bases to trimming and J lost 2 bases; unmatched junction nucleotides: 7. This CDR3 comprises 16 residues. Germline V gives CDR1 MNHEY, CDR2 SMNVEV (reference sequence). The CDR3 nucleotides read TGTGCCAGCAGTTCGGGACTAGCAGAATACACAGATACGCAGTATTTT. Its protein product is CASSSGLAEYTDTQYF.

This clone was picked up a small number of times. The chain employs TRBV2 and TRBJ2-1, with D maybe TRBD2 (6 bases). This CDR3 has 12 amino acids. Looked up from germline, CDR1 is SNHLY and CDR2 is FYNNEI. V was clipped by 7 bases and J by 11 bases, with 15 bases between them. The CDR3 protein is CASKERDSKQFF. The CDR3 bases are TGTGCCAGCAAAGAGAGGGACTCCAAGCAGTTCTTC. Variable domain in full (rest from reference TRBV2 and TRBJ2-1): EPEVTQTPSHQVTQMGQEVILRCVPISNHLYFYWYRQILGQKVEFLVSFYNNEISEKSEIFDDQFSVERPDGSNFTLKIRSTKLEDSAMYFCASKERDSKQFFGPGTRLTVL.

This chain uses TRBV11-3 with TRBJ2-3; TRBD2 matches 8 bases. V shed 5 bases, J shed 3 bases, and the junction held 10 bases outside the gene matches. The CDR3 extends over 16 amino acids. Germline loops: CDR1 SGHNT, CDR2 YENEEA. CDR3 DNA: TGTGCCAGCAGCCCCGGTTTAGCGGGATTTACAGATACGCAGTATTTT. Encoded protein: CASSPGLAGFTDTQYF.

Only one count was recorded for this clone. The sample contains more than one DNA sequence encoding this CDR3. The rearrangement links TRBV2 to TRBJ2-3, with 7 bases matching TRBD1. The V segment lost 6 bases and the J segment 1 base; nucleotides outside the gene matches: 1. The CDR3 has 13 residues. The V gene's germline CDR1 is SNHLY and CDR2 FYNNEI. CDR3 DNA sequence: TGTGCCAGCAGCGGACAGGGCACAGATACGCAGTATTTT. Protein product: CASSGQGTDTQYF.

The chain joins TRBV29-1 to TRBJ2-2; D not resolved. V shed 7 bases and J shed 2 bases, with 8 bases lying between them. CDR1 and CDR2 (germline): SQVTM, ANQGSEA. The CDR3 totals 12 residues. CDR3 loop: CSALNNTGELFF. The DNA of the CDR3 is TGCAGCGCCCTCAATAACACCGGGGAGCTGTTTTTT.

The chain is built from TRBV6-5 and TRBJ2-1, with TRBD2 identical over 10 bases. CDR3 size: 14 residues. Trimming took 4 bases from V and 6 from J; bases not matched to a gene: 3. The germline CDR1 and CDR2 sequences are MNHEY and SVGAGI. The CDR3 DNA follows: TGTGCCAGCAGTTCGGCTAGCGGGAGCAATGAGCAGTTCTTC. Translation: CASSSASGSNEQFF.

This clone was seen a few times. This chain connects TRBV7-6 to TRBJ1-2; TRBD1 matches 9 bases. This CDR3 spans 14 amino acids. V lost 5 bases, J lost 4 bases, and 5 bases stayed unmatched. Germline V gene sequence: CDR1 SGHVS, CDR2 FNYEAQ. CDR3 sequence: CASSRGQGTYGYTF. The CDR3 DNA follows: TGTGCCAGCAGCCGGGGACAGGGAACCTATGGCTACACCTTC.

The rearrangement uses TRBV19 and TRBJ2-2; 7 nucleotides line up with TRBD1. The CDR3 contains 14 residues. V was clipped by 10 bases and J by 1 base; unmatched bases: 6. The germline V gene has CDR1 LNHDA and CDR2 SQIVND (reference sequence). The CDR3 DNA reads as TGTGCCACTAAGGGACAGAAGAACACCGGGGAGCTGTTTTTT. As protein: CATKGQKNTGELFF.

V usage is TRBV11-3 and J usage is TRBJ2-2, with 9 bases aligning to TRBD2. CDR1 and CDR2 from the germline V gene are SGHNT and YENEEA. V lost 5 bases, J lost 4 bases, and 8 bases stayed unmatched. The CDR3 is 16 amino acids. CDR3 protein: CASSQESGRTTGELFF. CDR3 coding DNA: TGTGCCAGCAGCCAAGAAAGCGGGAGGACCACCGGGGAGCTGTTTTTT.

The chain links TRBV5-6 to TRBJ2-1; 8 positions match TRBD2. CDR3 length: 14 residues. The V gene's germline CDR1 is SGHDT and CDR2 YYEEEE. Unmatched junction bases numbered 6, after V lost 2 bases and J lost 8 bases. The CDR3 DNA reads as TGTGCCAGCAGCTTACGGGAGGGCAACGATGAGCAGTTCTTC. It yields the protein CASSLREGNDEQFF.

A few counts support this clone. This chain links TRBV19 with TRBJ1-5; a weak D match, TRBD1 (6 bases). The ends were cut back, 4 bases at V and 2 bases at J, with 12 bases in the middle. This CDR3 spans 15 amino acids. CDR1 and CDR2 from the germline V gene are LNHDA and SQIVND (reference sequence). CDR3 DNA: TGTGCCAGTAGTAGTACAGGGCCGGGCAATCAGCCCCAGCATTTT. Translation gives CASSSTGPGNQPQHF.

As for this clone: Mismatch with germline at one junction end may stem from a read error. CDR3 in DNA: TGTGCCAGCGGCCAAGATCTCACAGATACGCAGTATTTT. Protein product: CASGQDLTDTQYF. The chain has TRBV4-2 and TRBJ2-3; D gene unclear. This CDR3 has 13 amino acids. The germline gives CDR1 LGHNA, CDR2 YNFKEQ.

J is TRBJ2-7 and V is TRBV11-2, with 7 nucleotides matching TRBD1. The germline gives CDR1 SGHAT, CDR2 FQNNGV. The CDR3 loop spans 15 amino acids. V lost 5 bases to trimming and J lost 4 bases; unmatched junction nucleotides: 11. DNA of the CDR3: TGTGCCAGCAGCGTTAGTAAGGGGGCGAATTACGAGCAGTACTTC. This encodes CASSVSKGANYEQYF.

This rearrangement joins TRBV29-1 to TRBJ2-2, with D unclear. The CDR3 spans 11 residues. Trimming took off 5 bases at V and 7 bases at J, with 8 bases between the two ends. Germline V gene sequence: CDR1 SQVTM, CDR2 ANQGSEA. The CDR3 is CSVRNGGELFF. The CDR3, as DNA: TGCAGCGTTAGGAACGGCGGGGAGCTGTTTTTT.

V usage is TRBV2 and J usage is TRBJ2-7; D gene ambiguous. CDR1 and CDR2 from the germline V gene are SNHLY and FYNNEI. V lost 8 bases, J lost 3 bases, and 11 bases lay in between. CDR3 length equals 12 residues. The CDR3 reads CASVQDLYEQYF. Written as DNA, the CDR3 is TGTGCCAGCGTTCAGGATCTCTACGAGCAGTACTTC.

This clone was counted between two and nine times. The V and J genes are TRBV4-1 and TRBJ1-5, with 8 nucleotides matching TRBD1. V trimming: 1 base; J trimming: 2 bases; junction bases outside the gene matches: 4. Per the germline V gene, CDR1 is MGHRA and CDR2 is YSYEKL. CDR3 length: 16 residues. The CDR3: CASSQADRAGNQPQHF. The CDR3 DNA follows: TGCGCCAGCAGCCAAGCGGACAGGGCTGGCAATCAGCCCCAGCATTTT.

The rearrangement joins TRBV7-2 to TRBJ2-7; 12 nucleotides agree with TRBD2. J gave up 2 bases and V 3 bases, and 8 bases lay outside the gene matches. Germline CDR1 SGHTA, CDR2 FQGNSA. The CDR3 has 17 amino acids. This CDR3 is CASSFRPSGGDPYEQYF. The CDR3 DNA reads as TGTGCCAGCAGCTTCCGGCCTAGCGGGGGGGACCCCTACGAGCAGTACTTC.

The V and J genes are TRBV14 and TRBJ2-3; 10 bases align to TRBD2. This CDR3 region has 15 residues. Germline CDR1 and CDR2: SGHDN and FVKESK. The J segment lost 5 bases and the V segment lost 2 bases, leaving 4 bases of the junction unmatched. The CDR3 loop is CASSQMGLARDTQYF. For the CDR3, the DNA is TGTGCCAGCAGCCAAATGGGACTAGCGAGAGATACGCAGTATTTT.